Following are 29 T cell receptor beta chains from one sample sequenced in a study of T cells after yellow fever vaccination. TCRdb ran MiXCR on the 5' RACE reads and lists one entry per CDR3 protein. The sample lists about 400,000 distinct CDR3 sequences, around 6.5% seen once, with about 15% in the top ten. This sample comprised PBMCs, obtained 5 days after the yellow fever booster vaccination. These receptors originate from a man aged 25 to 45 who received the YFV17D yellow fever vaccine.

The chain couples TRBV20-1 to TRBJ2-2; D possibly corresponds to TRBD1 (5 bases). The germline CDR1 and CDR2 sequences are DFQATT and SNEGSKA (reference sequence). CDR3 length: 13 residues. Between the trimmed V and J ends, which lost 5 bases and 6 bases, there was a span of 13 bases. DNA for the CDR3: TGCAGTGCTCCCAAGACAGTCTCCGGGGAGCTGTTTTTT. Translation: CSAPKTVSGELFF.

The gene calls are TRBV6-5 and TRBJ2-1; 9 bases are shared with TRBD2. The trim removed 7 bases at V and 0 bases at J, leaving 16 bases unmatched. The CDR3 spans 19 residues. Germline-derived CDR1 and CDR2 are MNHEY and SVGAGI. The CDR3 region is CASINSGGEGLGSYNEQFF. The CDR3 DNA reads TGTGCCAGCATTAATAGCGGGGGAGAGGGCCTGGGCTCCTACAATGAGCAGTTCTTC.

This rearrangement joins TRBV18 to TRBJ1-2; D perhaps matches TRBD1 (6 bases). CDR1 is KGHSH, CDR2 LQKENI, per germline. V lost 5 bases and J lost 4, with 17 bases in between. The CDR3 runs to 15 residues. The CDR3 sequence: CASSMNGGQIYGYTF. DNA of the CDR3: TGTGCCAGCTCAATGAACGGGGGCCAGATCTATGGCTACACCTTC. Full variable domain (outside the CDR3, taken from reference TRBV18 and TRBJ1-2): NAGVMQNPRHLVRRRGQEARLRCSPMKGHSHVYWYRQLPEEGLKFMVYLQKENIIDESGMPKERFSAEFPKEGPSILRIQQVVRGDSAAYFCASSMNGGQIYGYTFGSGTRLTVV.

The genes are TRBV3-1 and TRBJ2-6; 7 nucleotides agree with TRBD1. V shed 4 bases and J 5 bases; nucleotides not matched to a gene: 2. The germline V gene encodes CDR1 LGHDT and CDR2 YNNKEL (reference sequence). The CDR3 extends over 14 amino acids. DNA of the CDR3: TGTGCCAGCAGCCTCAGGGGGTGGGCCAACGTCCTGACTTTC. This codes for CASSLRGWANVLTF.

The chain couples TRBV20-1 to TRBJ2-2; D unclear. The CDR3 totals 12 residues. CDR1 DFQATT and CDR2 SNEGSKA come from the germline V gene (reference sequence). V lost 4 bases and J 5 bases, leaving 8 bases between the germline ends. The CDR3 is CSAKAGTGELFF. The DNA for the CDR3 is TGCAGTGCTAAAGCCGGTACCGGGGAGCTGTTTTTT.

This clonotype was recorded many times. The V and J genes are TRBV12-3 or TRBV12-4 and TRBJ1-3; D is ambiguous. There are 14 residues in the CDR3. The V end lost 6 bases, the J end lost 4 bases, and 13 bases lay between the germline ends. Here the CDR3 DNA reads TGTGCCAGCAGCCGGGATTTAATAGGAAACACCATATATTTT. It yields the protein CASSRDLIGNTIYF.

This clonotype has more than one count but fewer than ten. V and J are TRBV29-1 and TRBJ2-5; possible D gene TRBD2, 5 bases. The V gene's germline CDR1 is SQVTM and CDR2 ANQGSEA. The V end lost 3 bases, the J end lost 2 bases, and 13 bases lay between the germline ends. The CDR3 contains 14 residues. CDR3 amino acids: CSVDFEGIQETQYF. The CDR3 bases are TGCAGCGTTGATTTCGAGGGAATTCAAGAGACCCAGTACTTC.

This clonotype was detected a few times. V is TRBV7-2 and J is TRBJ2-2, with a weak D call TRBD2 (6 bases). The germline V and J ends were trimmed by 2 bases and 5 bases, with 18 bases remaining between them. The CDR3 spans 17 residues. Germline-derived CDR1 and CDR2 are SGHTA and FQGNSA. The DNA for the CDR3 is TGTGCCAGCAGCTTAATGCGGGGCGGGATGGCGACCGGGGAGCTGTTTTTT. Translated, it gives CASSLMRGGMATGELFF.

The chain carries TRBV5-1 and TRBJ2-3; possibly TRBD2 for D (5 bases). The CDR3 loop spans 14 amino acids. V dropped 4 bases and J dropped 2 bases, with 11 bases sitting between them. Germline CDR1 and CDR2: SGHRS and YFSETQ. The CDR3 DNA sequence: TGCGCCAGCAGCCCGGAGGCGAACACAGATACGCAGTATTTT. This sequence encodes CASSPEANTDTQYF. Together with reference TRBV5-1 and TRBJ2-3, the CDR3 gives the full variable domain: KAGVTQTPRYLIKTRGQQVTLSCSPISGHRSVSWYQQTPGQGLQFLFEYFSETQRNKGNFPGRFSGRQFSNSRSEMNVSTLELGDSALYLCASSPEANTDTQYFGPGTRLTVL.

This clonotype was counted ten times or more. The rearrangement links TRBV29-1 to TRBJ2-5; D possibly matches TRBD1 or TRBD2 (5 bases each). Germline V CDR1 and CDR2: SQVTM, ANQGSEA. CDR3 size: 12 residues. Trimming cost V 7 bases and J 1 base, with 10 bases left between them. DNA of the CDR3: TGCAGCGGCTCCGGGGCCCAAGAGACCCAGTACTTC. Protein: CSGSGAQETQYF.

The chain couples TRBV12-3 or TRBV12-4 to TRBJ2-5, with a possible D match to TRBD2 (7 bases). V was clipped by 4 bases and J by 7 bases, with 22 bases between them. The CDR3 spans 16 residues. CDR3: CASSSPVGGRRGTQYF. CDR3 bases: TGTGCCAGCAGTTCCCCAGTGGGGGGGCGACGGGGGACCCAGTACTTC.

This clonotype was observed many times. The chain carries TRBV6-5 and TRBJ2-5; no clear D. There are 12 residues in the CDR3. Germline V CDR1 and CDR2: MNHEY, SVGAGI. The germline V and J ends were trimmed by 5 bases and 5 bases, with 9 bases remaining between them. This chain's CDR3 is CASSGVGETQYF. DNA for the CDR3: TGTGCCAGCAGTGGGGTGGGTGAGACCCAGTACTTC.

The chain couples TRBV28 to TRBJ2-7; 10 nucleotides line up with TRBD1. V was clipped by 6 bases and J by 3 bases; unmatched bases: 8. From germline, CDR1 is MDHEN and CDR2 SYDVKM. The CDR3 sequence is 15 residues long. This CDR3 is CASRSGTGDYYEQYF. The CDR3 nucleotides read TGTGCCAGCAGGTCCGGGACAGGGGATTACTACGAGCAGTACTTC.

This clonotype has a count of ten or more. The rearrangement uses TRBV29-1 and TRBJ2-2; 10 bases agree with TRBD1. The CDR3 totals 16 residues. J was trimmed by 0 bases and V by 6 bases; bases with no gene match: 7. From germline, CDR1 is SQVTM and CDR2 ANQGSEA. The DNA of the CDR3 is TGCAGCGTCCGGGACAGGGGCCCGACGAACACCGGGGAGCTGTTTTTT. Translated, it gives CSVRDRGPTNTGELFF.

This clonotype appeared a few times. This sequence joins TRBV15 and TRBJ2-1; D might be TRBD2 (6 bases). V lost 8 bases and J 4 bases, leaving 12 bases between the germline ends. Germline lookup yields CDR1 LNHNV and CDR2 YYDKDF (reference sequence). The CDR3 runs 13 residues. The CDR3 protein is CATRPGTYNEQFF. The CDR3 nucleotides read TGTGCCACCCGCCCCGGGACTTACAATGAGCAGTTCTTC. Combining the CDR3 with reference TRBV15 and TRBJ2-1 gives the whole variable domain DAMVIQNPRYQVTQFGKPVTLSCSQTLNHNVMYWYQQKSSQAPKLLFHYYDKDFNNEADTPDNFQSRRPNTSFCFLDIRSPGLGDTAMYLCATRPGTYNEQFFGPGTRLTVL.

This clonotype occurred many times. This chain connects TRBV5-1 to TRBJ2-1; no firm D call. Trimming took off 0 bases at V and 9 bases at J, with 10 bases between the two ends. The length of the CDR3 is 13 residues. Germline CDR1 is SGHRS and CDR2 is YFSETQ. The CDR3 sequence is CASSLETMSEQFF. CDR3 DNA: TGCGCCAGCAGCTTGGAGACGATGAGTGAGCAGTTCTTC. Filled out from reference TRBV5-1 and TRBJ2-1, the complete variable domain reads KAGVTQTPRYLIKTRGQQVTLSCSPISGHRSVSWYQQTPGQGLQFLFEYFSETQRNKGNFPGRFSGRQFSNSRSEMNVSTLELGDSALYLCASSLETMSEQFFGPGTRLTVL.

The chain links TRBV24-1 to TRBJ2-3; TRBD1 matches at 7 bases. This CDR3 region has 15 residues. Per the germline V gene, CDR1 is KGHDR and CDR2 is SFDVKD. V lost 4 bases, J lost 2 bases, and 5 bases stayed unmatched. The CDR3 DNA follows: TGTGCCACCAGTGACCTGACAGGGCACACAGATACGCAGTATTTT. It specifies CATSDLTGHTDTQYF.

This clonotype was found many times. This chain joins TRBV30 and TRBJ2-7, with D possibly being TRBD1 (6 bases). Germline CDR1 is GTSNPN and CDR2 is SVGIG (reference sequence). The V gene lost 2 bases and the J gene lost 4 bases, with 12 bases spanning the gap. The CDR3 spans 13 residues. CDR3 in amino acids: CAWSMGALYEQYF. CDR3 bases: TGTGCCTGGAGTATGGGGGCGCTGTACGAGCAGTACTTC.

This clonotype has ten or more counts. The chain recombines TRBV10-3 with TRBJ2-2; D is unresolved. This CDR3 spans 11 amino acids. Germline lookup yields CDR1 ENHRY and CDR2 SYGVKD. The V end was cut by 3 bases, the J end by 5 bases, with 1 base between. The CDR3 region is CAISDTGELFF. The CDR3 DNA is TGTGCCATCAGTGATACCGGGGAGCTGTTTTTT.

The chain joins TRBV6-5 to TRBJ2-2; TRBD1 aligns across 7 bases. Trimming cost V 0 bases and J 0 bases; bases outside gene matches: 7. The germline CDR1 and CDR2 sequences are MNHEY and SVGAGI. This CDR3 spans 18 amino acids. This chain's CDR3 is CASSYSRTGPANTGELFF. The CDR3 DNA reads as TGTGCCAGCAGTTACTCCAGGACAGGCCCCGCGAACACCGGGGAGCTGTTTTTT.

This clonotype was counted a few times. The chain is built from TRBV4-2 and TRBJ1-4; TRBD1 aligns across 10 bases. Germline values: CDR1 LGHNA, CDR2 YNFKEQ. This CDR3 has 15 amino acids. Losses at the gene ends were 1 base for V and 7 bases for J; bases not matched to a gene: 3. CDR3 amino acids: CASSQGGTGAEKLFF. CDR3 sequence (DNA): TGTGCCAGCAGCCAAGGGGGGACAGGGGCTGAAAAACTGTTTTTT.

In this sample, this clonotype turned up many times. The gene calls are TRBV12-3 or TRBV12-4 and TRBJ2-3, with a weak D call TRBD2 (7 bases). Trimming stripped 5 bases from V and 4 bases from J, with 10 bases between. This CDR3 is 13 amino acids long. DNA for the CDR3: TGTGCCAGCAGTCCCGGGGGGCCAGATACGCAGTATTTT. This translates into CASSPGGPDTQYF.

The rearrangement uses TRBV20-1 and TRBJ2-3; TRBD2 aligns across 9 bases. The CDR3 spans 15 residues. Germline V lookup: CDR1 DFQATT, CDR2 SNEGSKA (reference sequence). V shed 0 bases and J 0 bases; nucleotides not matched to a gene: 1. The CDR3 sequence: CSARDLAGSTDTQYF. For the CDR3, the DNA is TGCAGTGCTAGAGATCTAGCGGGGAGCACAGATACGCAGTATTTT.

This clonotype has just a few counts. DNA of the CDR3: TGCAGTGCTAGGGACCTGGGGCGGCCGAACACTGAAGCTTTCTTT. It encodes CSARDLGRPNTEAFF. The J gene is TRBJ1-1, the V gene TRBV20-1, with D possibly being TRBD1 (5 bases). The CDR3 has 15 amino acids. The germline gives CDR1 DFQATT, CDR2 SNEGSKA (reference sequence). The V end lost 3 bases, the J end lost 1 base, and 15 bases lay between the germline ends.

The V and J genes are TRBV10-2 and TRBJ2-3; a weak D match, TRBD1 (6 bases). The V gene's germline CDR1 is WSHSY and CDR2 SAAADI. This CDR3 has 16 amino acids. V lost 0 bases to trimming and J lost 5 bases, with 15 bases between them. CDR3 coding DNA: TGCGCCAGCAGTGAGTCGATTGGGGGCGTACAAGATACGCAGTATTTT. Protein sequence: CASSESIGGVQDTQYF.

This clonotype was seen ten or more times. The chain carries TRBV6-2 or TRBV6-3 and TRBJ1-1; no definite D call. Germline V gene lookup returns CDR1 MNHEY and CDR2 SVGEGT. Between the trimmed V and J ends, which lost 0 bases and 8 bases, there was a span of 7 bases. This CDR3 is built from 12 residues. The CDR3 loop is CASSYSRWEAFF. The CDR3 coding sequence is TGTGCCAGCAGTTACTCCCGGTGGGAAGCTTTCTTT.

To note about this clonotype: This may come from a read error, since a much larger clone is one base off. This sequence joins TRBV7-8 and TRBJ2-1; TRBD2 might be the D (6 bases). Trimming removed 2 bases at V and 0 bases at J, with 11 bases between. Per the germline V gene, CDR1 is SGHVS and CDR2 is FQNEAQ. This CDR3 is 16 amino acids long. CDR3 DNA: TGTGCCAGCAGCTTATTAGCGGTGAACTCCTACAATGAGCAGTTCTTC. Its translation is CASSLLAVNSYNEQFF.

This clonotype was recorded at least ten times. The chain has TRBV2 and TRBJ2-1, with 13 bases matching TRBD2. This CDR3 comprises 16 residues. Per the germline V gene, CDR1 is SNHLY and CDR2 is FYNNEI. The V and J ends lost 9 bases and 2 bases, in that order; junction bases with no gene match: 7. This CDR3 reads CASRVLAGGPYNEQFF. The CDR3 region has the DNA TGTGCCAGTCGGGTACTAGCGGGAGGGCCCTACAATGAGCAGTTCTTC.

The sample holds a few counts of this clonotype. The chain uses TRBV27 and TRBJ2-7; perhaps TRBD1 as D (5 bases). The CDR3 has 16 amino acids. CDR1 MNHEY and CDR2 SMNVEV come from the germline V gene (reference sequence). Between the trimmed V and J ends, which lost 8 bases and 3 bases, there was a span of 23 bases. The CDR3 sequence: CASGWGGLGPNYEQYF. In nucleotides, the CDR3 is TGTGCCAGCGGCTGGGGCGGCCTCGGGCCCAACTACGAGCAGTACTTC.